One sample yielded the 23 T cell receptor beta chains listed below, sequenced in a study of response to subunit inactivated influenza vaccine. One entry per CDR3 protein, called by TCRdb with MiXCR from the RT-PCR reads. The repertoire holds about 520,000 distinct CDR3 sequences, with more than 7% as singletons. This sample comprised PBMCs from blood, obtained less than 25 months after vaccination. The receptor set was obtained from a man aged 45-69 years who received an inactivated influenza vaccine.

This chain connects TRBV12-5 to TRBJ1-2; TRBD1 might be the D (5 bases). V shed 0 bases and J shed 1 base, with 15 bases lying between them. This CDR3 comprises 17 residues. Germline V gives CDR1 LGHNT, CDR2 FRNRAP. Here the CDR3 reads CASGLVPWDANNYGYTF. The CDR3 coding sequence is TGTGCTAGTGGTTTGGTACCCTGGGACGCTAATAACTATGGCTACACCTTC.

This CDR3 is CASSLGQVLGHGYTF. CDR3 DNA sequence: TGTGCCAGCAGCTTGGGTCAGGTCCTGGGGCATGGCTACACCTTC. The rearrangement joins TRBV7-2 to TRBJ1-2, with D tentatively TRBD1 (5 bases). The V and J ends lost 3 bases and 6 bases respectively, with 17 bases between them. Germline CDR1 and CDR2: SGHTA and FQGNSA. CDR3 size: 15 residues.

This clonotype appeared many times. This chain uses TRBV6-5 with TRBJ1-4, with TRBD1 matching 8 bases. J was trimmed by 7 bases and V by 0 bases; bases with no gene match: 10. Germline V gene sequence: CDR1 MNHEY, CDR2 SVGAGI. This CDR3 region has 17 residues. The CDR3 here is CASSYSFSTGDLEKLFF. The DNA of the CDR3 is TGTGCCAGCAGTTACTCTTTTTCGACAGGGGACCTTGAAAAACTGTTTTTT.

This clonotype was observed a handful of times. The gene calls are TRBV6-1 and TRBJ2-3; the match to TRBD2 covers 9 bases. Germline CDR1 MNHNS, CDR2 SASEGT. The CDR3 consists of 15 residues. Losses at the gene ends were 8 bases for V and 0 bases for J; bases not matched to a gene: 6. CDR3 amino acids: CASGDSGGSTDTQYF. CDR3 sequence (DNA): TGTGCCAGCGGAGATAGCGGGGGTAGCACAGATACGCAGTATTTT.

This clonotype was observed a few times. The chain links TRBV6-2 or TRBV6-3 to TRBJ1-5; D is perhaps TRBD1 (5 bases). The CDR3 loop spans 12 amino acids. CDR1 is MNHEY and CDR2 is SVGEGT in the germline V gene. Trimming left V 5 bases short and J 4 bases short, with 6 bases between. The CDR3 coding sequence is TGTGCCAGCAGTCGACAGAATCAGCCCCAGCATTTT. Translated, it gives CASSRQNQPQHF.

This clonotype was found many times. The rearrangement links TRBV20-1 to TRBJ1-6; D call uncertain. The CDR3 is 15 residues long. Germline CDR1 and CDR2: DFQATT and SNEGSKA (reference sequence). V lost 3 bases to trimming and J lost 4 bases, with 13 bases between them. The CDR3 bases are TGCAGTGCTAGTTCCAGAGAGCAGTATAATTCACCCCTCCACTTT. Residues: CSASSREQYNSPLHF.

This clonotype appeared a few times. The J gene is TRBJ2-5, the V gene TRBV6-1, with D perhaps matching TRBD2 (5 bases). The CDR3 is made up of 13 amino acids. The V and J ends lost 5 bases and 7 bases respectively, with 14 bases between them. Germline CDR1 reads MNHNS; CDR2 reads SASEGT. The CDR3 nucleotides read TGTGCCAGCAGTAGGGCAGCCCGGGGGACCCAGTACTTC. This codes for CASSRAARGTQYF.

The chain couples TRBV7-9 to TRBJ1-2; D possibly corresponds to TRBD1 (6 bases). V lost 10 bases, J lost 3 bases, and 18 bases lay in between. The length of the CDR3 is 14 residues. In germline, CDR1 is SEHNR, CDR2 FQNEAQ (reference sequence). CDR3 sequence reads: CATTGTQEDYGYTF. The CDR3 DNA is TGTGCCACTACGGGGACACAAGAGGACTATGGCTACACCTTC.

The rearrangement joins TRBV30 to TRBJ1-5, with 8 bases lining up with TRBD1. This CDR3 region has 15 residues. Germline CDR1 is GTSNPN and CDR2 is SVGIG (reference sequence). V gave up 2 bases and J gave up 2 bases; unmatched junction bases: 5. CDR3 amino acids: CAWSSDRGGNQPQHF. Written as DNA, the CDR3 is TGTGCCTGGAGTAGCGACAGGGGTGGCAATCAGCCCCAGCATTTT.

CDR3 amino acids: CASSGRASNEQFF. The CDR3 DNA sequence: TGTGCCAGCAGTGGCCGGGCTAGCAATGAGCAGTTCTTC. This rearrangement joins TRBV6-2 or TRBV6-3 to TRBJ2-1; D remains ambiguous. The CDR3 loop spans 13 amino acids. V gave up 5 bases and J gave up 6 bases, with 11 bases separating them. Germline V gene sequence: CDR1 MNHEY, CDR2 SVGEGT.

The chain recombines TRBV4-2 with TRBJ2-1; 13 bases are a match to TRBD2. This CDR3 has 16 amino acids. Germline loops: CDR1 LGHNA, CDR2 YNFKEQ. V gave up 4 bases and J gave up 4 bases; unmatched junction bases: 4. CDR3 coding DNA: TGTGCCAGCAGCCCGAAGGGACTAGCGGGGTACAATGAGCAGTTCTTC. The encoded protein is CASSPKGLAGYNEQFF.

A few counts support this clonotype. The J gene is TRBJ2-5, the V gene TRBV4-2; tentatively, D is TRBD2 (5 bases). V was cut by 0 bases and J by 4 bases, with 9 bases left in between. Per the germline V gene, CDR1 is LGHNA and CDR2 is YNFKEQ. The CDR3 sequence is 14 residues long. DNA for the CDR3: TGTGCCAGCAGCCAAGACGAACTAGGAGAGACCCAGTACTTC. As protein: CASSQDELGETQYF.

This clonotype was observed many times. J is TRBJ2-7 and V is TRBV20-1; D perhaps matches TRBD2 (6 bases). CDR3 length: 14 residues. The germline V gene has CDR1 DFQATT and CDR2 SNEGSKA (reference sequence). Deletions cut 3 bases from V and 4 bases from J, with 16 bases between. The CDR3 DNA sequence: TGCAGTGCTAGTCCCGCCCGGGACTCTTACGAGCAGTACTTC. The encoded protein is CSASPARDSYEQYF.

The chain is built from TRBV6-1 and TRBJ1-3; no definite D call. Germline CDR1 reads MNHNS; CDR2 reads SASEGT. The CDR3 spans 13 residues. V gave up 8 bases and J gave up 4 bases, with 12 bases separating them. CDR3 coding DNA: TGTGCCAGCGGTCCAGCGCCAGGAAACACCATATATTTT. This translates into CASGPAPGNTIYF.

The CDR3 DNA reads TGTGCCAGCAGCCCAAAACGCGGGACTAGCGGGAGGCCCTCCTACAATGAGCAGTTCTTC. Translated: CASSPKRGTSGRPSYNEQFF. The genes are TRBV3-1 and TRBJ2-1; 15 positions agree with TRBD2. V lost 4 bases to trimming and J lost 0 bases; unmatched junction nucleotides: 10. The CDR3 loop spans 20 amino acids. Per germline, CDR1 LGHDT and CDR2 YNNKEL (reference sequence).

This clonotype was picked up a small number of times. This chain uses TRBV10-3 with TRBJ2-3, with a weak D call TRBD1 (5 bases). Per germline, CDR1 ENHRY and CDR2 SYGVKD. CDR3 size: 15 residues. The ends were cut back, 5 bases at V and 0 bases at J, with 12 bases in the middle. CDR3 residues: CAISLGRQSTDTQYF. CDR3 in DNA: TGTGCCATCAGTTTGGGGCGACAAAGCACAGATACGCAGTATTTT.

This clonotype was seen a handful of times. The chain links TRBV7-3 to TRBJ2-1; D remains unclear. V was cut by 4 bases and J by 5 bases, with 12 bases left in between. Germline-derived CDR1 and CDR2 are SGHTA and FQGTGA. The CDR3 is made up of 14 amino acids. CDR3 protein: CASSSRLWDNEQFF. CDR3 nucleotide sequence: TGTGCCAGCAGCTCGCGCTTATGGGACAATGAGCAGTTCTTC.

This clonotype was observed at least ten times. The CDR3 DNA reads TGTGCCAGCAGCTCCTGGCAGGGGGCTAGGACCGGGGAGCTGTTTTTT. Translation gives CASSSWQGARTGELFF. The genes are TRBV7-9 and TRBJ2-2, with TRBD1 matching over 8 bases. Per the germline V gene, CDR1 is SEHNR and CDR2 is FQNEAQ (reference sequence). V trimming: 4 bases; J trimming: 5 bases; junction bases outside the gene matches: 9. This CDR3 spans 16 amino acids.

This clonotype was counted at least ten times. The rearrangement uses TRBV6-2 or TRBV6-3 and TRBJ2-2; D remains ambiguous. With 2 bases removed from V and 6 bases from J, the gap between germline ends came to 1 base. The CDR3 is made up of 11 amino acids. The germline CDR1 and CDR2 sequences are MNHEY and SVGEGT. The CDR3 DNA reads as TGTGCCAGCAGTTACCCCGGGGAGCTGTTTTTT. It yields the protein CASSYPGELFF.

This clonotype has more than one count but fewer than ten. The chain combines TRBV3-1 with TRBJ1-1; unclear D gene. The CDR3 runs to 16 residues. V gave up 0 bases and J gave up 4 bases, with 15 bases separating them. Germline CDR1 is LGHDT and CDR2 is YNNKEL (reference sequence). CDR3 in DNA: TGTGCCAGCAGCCAAGAACGGGTCAGCAAGATCACTGAAGCTTTCTTT. This gives the protein CASSQERVSKITEAFF.

This clonotype was seen only a few times. The chain carries TRBV7-3 and TRBJ1-1; D unresolved. Germline V lookup: CDR1 SGHTA, CDR2 FQGTGA. V dropped 1 base and J dropped 7 bases, with 10 bases sitting between them. The CDR3 is made up of 13 amino acids. The CDR3, as DNA: TGTGCCAGCAGCTTAATGGGGTTCGGTGAAGCTTTCTTT. Encoded protein: CASSLMGFGEAFF.

The genes are TRBV29-1 and TRBJ1-1; 8 bases match TRBD1. Per the germline V gene, CDR1 is SQVTM and CDR2 is ANQGSEA. V lost 6 bases, J lost 11 bases, and 11 bases stayed unmatched. CDR3 length: 12 residues. The CDR3 DNA reads as TGCAGCGTCGCCGCCGACAGGGGAGACGCTTTCTTT. This encodes CSVAADRGDAFF.

This clonotype appeared a few times. The rearrangement joins TRBV7-9 to TRBJ1-3; D remains ambiguous. CDR1 SEHNR and CDR2 FQNEAQ come from the germline V gene (reference sequence). The germline V and J ends were trimmed by 2 bases and 0 bases, with 8 bases remaining between them. The CDR3 covers 15 residues. The CDR3 sequence is CASSLNSFSGNTIYF. DNA of the CDR3: TGTGCCAGCAGCTTAAACAGTTTCTCTGGAAACACCATATATTTT.